A single sample is the source of the 24 T cell receptor beta chains below, sequenced in a study of long-term antiretroviral therapy in people with HIV. Runs used v3.0 of the immunoSEQ assay and were done at survey level. Measured with immunoSEQ multiplex PCR; TCRdb has only the in-frame clones, and not every one. The table shows about 17,000 clones, with about 81% occurring only once. Sequencing was performed on unsorted PBMCs, taken 0.3 years before starting antiretroviral therapy. These receptors all stem from a man aged 50-59 years with HIV.

This clone came up once. The gene calls are TRBV10-2 and TRBJ1-5; D perhaps matches TRBD1 (5 bases). CDR3 length equals 14 residues. CDR1 and CDR2 from the germline V gene are WSHSY and SAAADI. V was pared by 0 bases and J by 7 bases, with 10 bases between. CDR3 DNA: TGCGCCAGCAGTGAGTCGAAAAGGGGACAGCCCCAGCATTTT. The encoded protein is CASSESKRGQPQHF.

This clone occurred once. CDR3 amino acids: CAIKGTSGRMELFF. DNA for the CDR3: TGTGCCATCAAGGGGACTAGCGGGAGAATGGAGCTGTTTTTT. The chain recombines TRBV10-3 with TRBJ2-2; 14 bases match TRBD2. The germline V gene encodes CDR1 ENHRY and CDR2 SYGVKD. The CDR3 sequence is 14 residues long. V lost 7 bases to trimming and J lost 10 bases; unmatched junction nucleotides: 5.

This sequence joins TRBV7-8 and TRBJ1-4; 11 bases are a match to TRBD1. This CDR3 has 13 amino acids. V lost 5 bases and J lost 7; bases outside the gene matches: 0. Germline CDR1 and CDR2: SGHVS and FQNEAQ. The CDR3 sequence is CASSGTGGEKLFF. In DNA form, the CDR3 reads TGTGCCAGCAGCGGGACAGGGGGTGAAAAACTGTTTTTT. The full variable domain, its missing parts supplied by reference TRBV7-8 and TRBJ1-4, is GAGVSQSPRYKVAKRGQDVALRCDPISGHVSLFWYQQALGQGPEFLTYFQNEAQLDKSGLPSDRFFAERPEGSVSTLKIQRTQQEDSAVYLCASSGTGGEKLFFGSGTQLSVL.

This clone is medium-sized within its sample. This chain connects TRBV4-3 to TRBJ1-6, with a possible D match to TRBD1 (5 bases). The CDR3 runs to 13 residues. Germline assignment: CDR1 LGHNA and CDR2 YSLEER. V was trimmed by 4 bases and J by 9 bases, leaving 10 bases between them. The CDR3 DNA reads TGCGCCAGCAGCCCTGGGGGGGTTTCACCCCTCCACTTT. The encoded protein is CASSPGGVSPLHF.

The V gene is TRBV2, the J gene TRBJ1-1; possible D gene TRBD1, 6 bases. The CDR3 is 15 residues long. V lost 1 base, J lost 1 base, and 10 bases lay in between. Germline CDR1 and CDR2: SNHLY and FYNNEI. Here the CDR3 reads CASSEGGPENTEAFF. CDR3 bases: TGTGCCAGCAGTGAAGGGGGGCCTGAGAACACTGAAGCTTTCTTT.

This clone was observed once. The chain carries TRBV2 and TRBJ2-1; 14 bases are shared with TRBD2. V gave up 1 base and J gave up 7 bases; unmatched junction bases: 18. Germline V gene sequence: CDR1 SNHLY, CDR2 FYNNEI. The CDR3 totals 21 residues. CDR3 nucleotide sequence: TGTGCCAGCAGTGAAGAATCGACTAGCGGGAGGGCTAACAAACGACAAAATGAGCAGTTCTTC. Protein product: CASSEESTSGRANKRQNEQFF.

The rearrangement links TRBV12-5 to TRBJ2-1, with a possible D match to TRBD1 (5 bases). The CDR3 has 16 amino acids. Germline loops: CDR1 LGHNT, CDR2 FRNRAP. Trimming cost V 3 bases and J 4 bases, with 16 bases left between them. CDR3 sequence: CASGFQGPGRYNEQFF. The CDR3 DNA follows: TGTGCTAGTGGTTTCCAGGGTCCTGGTAGGTACAATGAGCAGTTCTTC.

CDR3 protein: CARFAFGQGPDTQYF. The CDR3 DNA sequence: TGTGCCAGGTTTGCCTTTGGACAGGGGCCAGATACGCAGTATTTT. This sequence joins TRBV2 and TRBJ2-3, with 9 bases identical to TRBD1. V lost 9 bases and J lost 4; bases outside the gene matches: 11. Germline-derived CDR1 and CDR2 are SNHLY and FYNNEI. The CDR3 runs to 15 residues.

The rearrangement joins TRBV6-4 to TRBJ2-2; 8 bases are shared with TRBD2. The trim removed 0 bases at V and 5 bases at J, leaving 5 bases unmatched. The CDR3 is 16 residues long. Germline loops: CDR1 MRHNA, CDR2 SNTAGT. The CDR3 region has the DNA TGTGCCAGCAGTGACTCGGCAGCGGGGGAAACCGGGGAGCTGTTTTTT. This gives the protein CASSDSAAGETGELFF.

The CDR3 protein is CASRGSQGRETQYF. CDR3 sequence (DNA): TGTGCCAGCAGAGGATCACAGGGCCGGGAGACCCAGTACTTC. The chain links TRBV6-5 to TRBJ2-5; tentative D call: TRBD1 (6 bases). Trimming took 6 bases from V and 5 from J, leaving 16 bases between them. Germline CDR1 and CDR2: MNHEY and SVGAGI. This CDR3 has 14 residues.

V usage is TRBV27 and J usage is TRBJ1-1; weak D call: TRBD1 (5 bases). Between the trimmed V and J ends, which lost 6 bases and 1 base, there was a span of 12 bases. CDR3 size: 14 residues. Germline assignment: CDR1 MNHEY and CDR2 SMNVEV (reference sequence). The CDR3 region has the DNA TGTGCCAGCAGCTACGGGGCCTGGAACACTGAAGCTTTCTTT. Translated: CASSYGAWNTEAFF.

The chain combines TRBV7-9 with TRBJ2-1; no clear D. The CDR3 length is 13 residues. Germline values: CDR1 SEHNR, CDR2 FQNEAQ (reference sequence). Between the trimmed V and J ends, which lost 1 base and 6 bases, there was a span of 7 bases. CDR3 sequence (DNA): TGTGCCAGCAGCTTAGTAACAGCCAATGAGCAGTTCTTC. This sequence encodes CASSLVTANEQFF.

This clone turned up a few times. The chain recombines TRBV19 with TRBJ1-5; D is unresolved. Trimming cost V 7 bases and J 4 bases, with 17 bases left between them. The CDR3 is 15 residues long. Germline loops: CDR1 LNHDA, CDR2 SQIVND (reference sequence). This CDR3 reads CASTPSVLGNQPQHF. The CDR3 nucleotides read TGTGCCAGTACCCCGTCAGTTTTGGGAAATCAGCCCCAGCATTTT.

This clone came up a few times. V is TRBV27 and J is TRBJ2-7; tentatively, D is TRBD1 (5 bases). With 6 bases removed from V and 4 bases from J, the gap between germline ends came to 13 bases. This CDR3 contains 13 residues. Germline V lookup: CDR1 MNHEY, CDR2 SMNVEV (reference sequence). The DNA for the CDR3 is TGTGCCAGCAGGCGGCAGGGAAAGTACGAGCAGTACTTC. Its translation is CASRRQGKYEQYF.

The chain couples TRBV27 to TRBJ2-3; D uncertain. Trimming cost V 0 bases and J 8 bases, with 9 bases left between them. The length of the CDR3 is 13 residues. CDR1 and CDR2 from the germline V gene are MNHEY and SMNVEV (reference sequence). CDR3 amino acids: CASSLSPLFTQYF. Written as DNA, the CDR3 is TGTGCCAGCAGTTTATCCCCCCTTTTTACGCAGTATTTT.

The chain is built from TRBV19 and TRBJ2-2; the D call may be TRBD1 or TRBD2 (6 bases each). The germline V gene encodes CDR1 LNHDA and CDR2 SQIVND (reference sequence). V shed 6 bases and J shed 6 bases, with 20 bases lying between them. CDR3 length: 16 amino acids. The CDR3 loop is CASRPLGAGEAGELFF. The CDR3 bases are TGTGCCAGTAGACCTCTTGGGGCAGGGGAGGCCGGGGAGCTGTTTTTT.

This chain links TRBV10-2 with TRBJ2-7; D gene unclear. The CDR3 sequence is 15 residues long. V lost 2 bases and J lost 5, with 16 bases in between. The germline gives CDR1 WSHSY, CDR2 SAAADI. The DNA for the CDR3 is TGCGCCAGCAGTGAGAGTCAGAGGCACTACGACGAGCAGTACTTC. It is translated as CASSESQRHYDEQYF.

This clone was seen a handful of times. The chain carries TRBV2 and TRBJ2-1, with 11 bases lining up with TRBD2. Germline V gene lookup returns CDR1 SNHLY and CDR2 FYNNEI. V shed 8 bases, J shed 10 bases, and the junction held 7 bases outside the gene matches. The CDR3 is 13 amino acids. The CDR3 spells CASVGTSGVEQFF. The DNA of the CDR3 is TGTGCCAGCGTCGGGACTAGCGGTGTCGAGCAGTTCTTC.

The chain combines TRBV5-1 with TRBJ2-1; 10 bases fit TRBD1. The CDR3 runs to 18 residues. With V trimmed by 0 bases and J by 3 bases, 9 bases remained unmatched. Germline V gene sequence: CDR1 SGHRS, CDR2 YFSETQ. The CDR3 region is CASSLGFKTGGNYNEQFF. In DNA form, the CDR3 reads TGCGCCAGCAGCTTGGGGTTTAAGACAGGGGGCAACTACAATGAGCAGTTCTTC.

The J gene is TRBJ1-1, the V gene TRBV18; no clear D. CDR3 length: 14 amino acids. In germline, CDR1 is KGHSH, CDR2 LQKENI. The V and J ends lost 5 bases and 1 base respectively, with 11 bases between them. The CDR3 coding sequence is TGTGCCAGCTCAGAAGAACTGAGGAACACTGAAGCTTTCTTT. Translating gives CASSEELRNTEAFF.

The chain joins TRBV5-1 to TRBJ1-1; a possible D gene is TRBD1 (5 bases). This CDR3 is built from 13 residues. CDR1 SGHRS and CDR2 YFSETQ come from the germline V gene. Trimming stripped 4 bases from V and 4 bases from J, with 11 bases between. The DNA for the CDR3 is TGCGCCAGCAGCCTCCCGGGGCTCACTGAAGCTTTCTTT. Translated: CASSLPGLTEAFF.

The chain recombines TRBV9 with TRBJ2-2, with D possibly matching TRBD2 (6 bases). Looked up from germline, CDR1 is SGDLS and CDR2 is YYNGEE. The V gene lost 1 base and the J gene lost 3 bases, with 13 bases spanning the gap. The CDR3 has 16 residues. Here the CDR3 reads CASSVFGGSDTGELFF. CDR3 coding DNA: TGTGCCAGCAGCGTATTCGGGGGTTCGGACACCGGGGAGCTGTTTTTT.

The chain has TRBV12-5 and TRBJ2-3, with D perhaps given as TRBD1 or TRBD2 (5 bases each). V was clipped by 8 bases and J by 2 bases, with 11 bases between them. This CDR3 has 13 residues. CDR1 is LGHNT, CDR2 FRNRAP, per germline. CDR3 sequence (DNA): TGTGCTAGTCGGGACGGACCCACAGATACGCAGTATTTT. Amino acids: CASRDGPTDTQYF.

The rearrangement uses TRBV15 and TRBJ1-3; 8 bases map to TRBD1. The CDR3 has 14 amino acids. Germline CDR1 LNHNV, CDR2 YYDKDF (reference sequence). V lost 5 bases to trimming and J lost 0 bases; unmatched junction nucleotides: 0. CDR3 in amino acids: CATSGQGSGNTIYF. The CDR3 DNA follows: TGTGCCACCAGCGGACAGGGCTCTGGAAACACCATATATTTT.